These 10 T cell receptor beta chains were sequenced from one sample in a study of shared clonotypes between healthy human individuals. CD45RO negativity and positive selection for CCR7 defined naive CD8 cells, a population that excluded terminally differentiated effector memory CD45RA+ cells. Method: immunoSEQ multiplex PCR; TCRdb's copy keeps in-frame clones and lacks some. The data contain roughly 650,000 clones, 95% to 97% of them singletons. The material sequenced was naive CD8+ T cells sorted from blood. These receptors all come from a woman younger than 45 in good health.

The genes are TRBV19 and TRBJ1-6; TRBD1 matches 8 bases. Germline loops: CDR1 LNHDA, CDR2 SQIVND (reference sequence). The V segment lost 4 bases and the J segment 9 bases; nucleotides outside the gene matches: 8. The CDR3 is made up of 15 amino acids. The CDR3 nucleotides read TGTGCCAGTAGTACGGAGACAGGGGTTTCTTCACCCCTCCACTTT. Protein sequence: CASSTETGVSSPLHF.

The gene calls are TRBV19 and TRBJ1-2, with D uncertain. The CDR3 is 15 residues long. Germline CDR1 and CDR2: LNHDA and SQIVND (reference sequence). V shed 6 bases and J shed 2 bases, with 16 bases lying between them. The CDR3 region has the DNA TGTGCCAGTAGAGATGACGGGGAATGGAACTATGGCTACACCTTC. The encoded protein is CASRDDGEWNYGYTF. Together with reference TRBV19 and TRBJ1-2, the CDR3 gives the full variable domain: DGGITQSPKYLFRKEGQNVTLSCEQNLNHDAMYWYRQDPGQGLRLIYYSQIVNDFQKGDIAEGYSVSREKKESFPLTVTSAQKNPTAFYLCASRDDGEWNYGYTFGSGTRLTVV.

The rearrangement uses TRBV7-8 and TRBJ2-2; D remains ambiguous. In germline, CDR1 is SGHVS, CDR2 FQNEAQ. The CDR3 extends over 15 amino acids. The germline V and J ends were trimmed by 2 bases and 8 bases, with 15 bases remaining between them. The CDR3 nucleotides read TGTGCCAGCAGCTTAAGGGCGGACCTGAGGGGGGAGCTGTTTTTT. Its protein product is CASSLRADLRGELFF.

This clone was detected only once. The chain combines TRBV2 with TRBJ1-5, with no clear D. This CDR3 is 16 amino acids long. Trimming stripped 0 bases from V and 3 bases from J, with 12 bases between. Germline loops: CDR1 SNHLY, CDR2 FYNNEI. Written as DNA, the CDR3 is TGTGCCAGCAGTGAAGCACGAAGAGGGCCCAATCAGCCCCAGCATTTT. It specifies CASSEARRGPNQPQHF.

The table lists this clone with a count of one. The CDR3 nucleotides are TGCGCCAGCAGCCCAGAGCGGGAACAAGAGACCCAGTACTTC. Translating gives CASSPEREQETQYF. This chain uses TRBV5-1 with TRBJ2-5, with TRBD2 identical over 7 bases. The germline V gene encodes CDR1 SGHRS and CDR2 YFSETQ. J lost 2 bases, V lost 4 bases, and 5 bases had no gene match. This CDR3 is built from 14 residues.

The V gene is TRBV27, the J gene TRBJ1-2; D remains unclear. The V gene's germline CDR1 is MNHEY and CDR2 SMNVEV (reference sequence). The CDR3 has 15 residues. Trimming cost V 0 bases and J 4 bases, with 12 bases left between them. The CDR3 nucleotides are TGTGCCAGCAGTTTATCGTCAGAACCAATCTATGGCTACACCTTC. Amino acid sequence: CASSLSSEPIYGYTF.

The chain uses TRBV5-6 and TRBJ2-5, with D tentatively TRBD2 (7 bases). Trimming took off 0 bases at V and 1 base at J, with 19 bases between the two ends. Germline-derived CDR1 and CDR2 are SGHDT and YYEEEE. The CDR3 spans 18 residues. CDR3 bases: TGTGCCAGCAGCTTGGCCGCAGGGAGGGGGATCTTCCAAGAGACCCAGTACTTC. Protein: CASSLAAGRGIFQETQYF.

This chain links TRBV2 with TRBJ1-4; 9 bases align to TRBD1. CDR1 and CDR2 (germline): SNHLY, FYNNEI. Trimming took 6 bases from V and 8 from J; bases not matched to a gene: 7. The CDR3 length is 14 residues. The CDR3 DNA reads TGTGCCAGCAGCTCCGGACAGGGGAGGGAAAAACTGTTTTTT. Protein product: CASSSGQGREKLFF.

V and J are TRBV5-6 and TRBJ1-1; tentative D call: TRBD1 (6 bases). The germline gives CDR1 SGHDT, CDR2 YYEEEE. This CDR3 spans 14 amino acids. V was cut by 0 bases and J by 2 bases, with 8 bases left in between. The CDR3 DNA sequence: TGTGCCAGCAGCTTGGAGGGGGGAAACACTGAAGCTTTCTTT. It yields the protein CASSLEGGNTEAFF. The full variable domain, its missing parts supplied by reference TRBV5-6 and TRBJ1-1, is DAGVTQSPTHLIKTRGQQVTLRCSPKSGHDTVSWYQQALGQGPQFIFQYYEEEERQRGNFPDRFSGHQFPNYSSELNVNALLLGDSALYLCASSLEGGNTEAFFGQGTRLTVV.

J is TRBJ2-7 and V is TRBV7-2; tentatively, D is TRBD2 (5 bases). CDR3 size: 13 residues. The ends were cut back, 5 bases at V and 3 bases at J, with 11 bases in the middle. Germline V CDR1 and CDR2: SGHTA, FQGNSA. DNA for the CDR3: TGTGCCAGCAGCCCGGGATTAAACTACGAGCAGTACTTC. Translating gives CASSPGLNYEQYF.